This T cell receptor beta chain was found in a study of Graves' ophthalmopathy and Graves' hyperthyroidism. Study as a whole: Peripheral blood samples were taken at initial diagnosis, before any treatment. Study-level results: Most expanded thyroid clonotypes above 0.001 frequency also appeared in blood.

The CDR3 is 14 amino acids. Per the germline V gene, CDR1 is SGHNT and CDR2 is YYREEE (reference sequence). V dropped 0 bases and J dropped 4 bases, with 11 bases sitting between them. Fresh peripheral blood (over 9.5 ml) yielded the PBMCs. A few counts support this clonotype. Its target is not known. Scientists amplified the TCR beta CDR3 regions from RNA transcripts. Second-round multiplex PCR came after a first-round RT-PCR that employed HTBI primers. MiXCR, run by TCRdb on the multiplex PCR reads, gives a single entry per CDR3 protein. Among a few hundred thousand distinct CDR3 sequences listed, about 17% were seen once.

The chain uses TRBV5-4 and TRBJ2-7; D not resolved. The receptor was isolated from an adult woman with stable Graves' hyperthyroidism. Sample: peripheral blood. This chain's CDR3 is CASSLDLNFYEQYF. The CDR3 bases are TGTGCCAGCAGCTTGGATTTGAACTTTTACGAGCAGTACTTC.